This T cell receptor beta chain was sequenced in a study of shared clonotypes between healthy human individuals (TCRdb year 2020). With respect to the entire study: Two women and a few men aged 18 to 49 years were included in the cohort. Libraries were prepared and TCR repertoires were sequenced by different laboratories using diverse techniques, in order to increase sequencing depth and limit assay-specific biases. To estimate repertoire size and how much clonotype sharing occurs between individuals, the study deeply sequenced the blood TCR repertoires of five healthy adults. Each donor's leukapheresis produced roughly between about 0.8 and 10 billion PBMCs. Per donor, three plates each were used for CD4 naive and CD4 memory, two for CD8 naive, and one for CD8 memory. Results the study describes overall, beyond this receptor: Naive subsets generally had larger estimated clonotype richness than memory subsets did. Even with the large sequencing depth, rarefaction of the sorted-subset datasets indicated that sequencing was incomplete. Higher generation probabilities were observed for clonotypes shared by all four sorted-subset donors than for non-shared clonotypes. Sampling was restricted to blood, and TCR repertoires in tissue are likely to differ from TCR repertoires in blood. Pairwise subsampling indicated that sequencing depth was expected to affect the degree of clonotype sharing among donors. When a handful of donors were compared, the shared fraction of clonotypes was about 5.2% for naive CD4, approximately 3.3% for naive CD8, about 2.4% for memory CD4, and 0.35% to 0.5% for memory CD8. Because the study included only a small number of donors, the genetic and exposure-history diversity represented was limited.

As encoded in the germline V gene, CDR1 is MDHEN while CDR2 is SYDVKM. Counted from cysteine to phenylalanine, this CDR3 has 17 amino acids. Only CDR3 DNA is held: 51 bases, read in frame from base 1. V ends up 5 bases short and J 3 bases short, with an unmatched junction base count of 7. A word on this clone: What this receptor recognizes is not known. The record has no base qualities; no much larger clone is one base away.

CD8 naive samples were CD45RO-negative cells positively selected for CCR7, giving a CD45RA+CCR7+ population that excluded TemRA cells. The donors were healthy, HIV-negative adults with no recently reported acute infections or vaccinations. Every donor was a Caucasian adult residing in Nashville, Tennessee, USA. Blood was obtained by leukapheresis, after which PBMCs were separated by Ficoll-Histopaque density gradient centrifugation and cryopreserved in liquid nitrogen vapor phase. Purity and quantity of every magnetically sorted T cell population were checked by analytical flow cytometry. Each sorted fraction had its genomic DNA isolated and then quantified by UV absorbance on a Nanodrop 2000c. Using the deep immunoSEQ assay, multiplex PCR amplified TCR CDR3 regions from genomic DNA. Extracted genomic DNA from each cell subset was spread evenly across all wells of several immunoSEQ 96-well plates, with each plate serving as a replicate. For sorted subsets, about 0.2 ug genomic DNA, equal to about 30,000 T cell genomes, was loaded into each replicate PCR. The purified libraries were quantified using a Qubit 3.0 fluorometer, sized with a Bioanalyzer 2100, and then quantified again using the KAPA Library Quantification kit. A separate single-read 150-cycle Illumina NextSeq 550 flow cell was used to sequence each immunoSEQ 96-well plate. Regarding the original processing steps: Because only junctional sequences without quality scores were contained in the immunoSEQ output, filtering matching that applied to full-length reads could not be performed. Sequences were annotated with PyIR, a Python wrapper for IgBLAST v1.9, using IMGT germline references to assign V/J genes and CDR3. Reads were removed for weak V/J assignments (E-value above 1e-6), missing CDR3, stop codons, out-of-frame junctions, or ambiguous translated residues. V3J clonotypes were defined as sequences sharing an identical inferred V gene, J gene, and CDR3 amino acid sequence. To compute the percentage overlap between repertoires, the number of shared unique clonotypes was divided by the size of the smaller repertoire. RTK rarefaction, the Chao1 estimator, and Recon v2.1 estimates of unobserved clonotypes were used to assess repertoire richness. OLGA was used to compute generation probabilities for all TCRbeta clonotypes that the gDNA method yielded from a few donors. The immuneACCESS repertoire file appears here via TCRdb, limited to in-frame rearrangements. These files lack a portion of the clones; in checked studies, under half of the deficit traces to unresolved V genes, and the cause of the others is not known. Clone size and V and J calls were adopted from that table, with D and trimming inferred from the DNA. For this sample the table gives approximately 1.9 million clones, of which around 93% were detected only once. The ten most abundant clones make up approximately 1.6% of the sample.

The receptor was isolated from a man aged 18-30 years in good health. Some clones in this sample may be carry-over from other donors' samples. Sequencing was done on a sample of naive CD8+ T cells from PBMCs. This specimen's cell subset or site label, per the study, means: CD45RA+CCR7+. The chain is encoded by TRBV28 joined to TRBJ2-3, with 14 middle bases fitting TRBD2. The encoded CDR3 is CASSLGTSGSFTDTQYF. DNA sequence: TGTGCCAGCAGTCTGGGGACTAGCGGGAGTTTTACAGATACGCAGTATTTT.